Included here is one T cell receptor beta chain sequence, with context. Its specificity is unknown. RNA transcripts provided the source from which TCR beta CDR3 regions were amplified. RT-PCR in the first round (using the HTBI primer set) targeted the TCR CDR3. MiXCR, run by TCRdb on the multiplex PCR reads, gives a single entry per CDR3 protein. The sample comprises 640,000 or so distinct CDR3 sequences, 13% to 15% of which are singletons, and over 6% rests with the top ten. This record comes from a study of T cells in Graves' hyperthyroidism and ophthalmopathy. Overall study results and limits: Researchers report that a 13 V-J model separated ophthalmopathy from stable hyperthyroidism. Ophthalmopathy was predicted by the model a median of about 6.7 months ahead of onset.

In germline, CDR1 is LGHNA, CDR2 YSLEER. The germline V and J ends were trimmed by 4 bases and 6 bases, with 9 bases remaining between them. The CDR3 extends over 12 amino acids. The source is a woman between 18 and 29 years old with Graves' ophthalmopathy. The chain uses TRBV4-3 and TRBJ1-2; D is unresolved. The specimen was blood. The CDR3 DNA sequence: TGCGCCAGCAGCCGAGGTACTCATGGCTACACCTTC. Translated, it gives CASSRGTHGYTF.